These 5 T cell receptor beta chains were all obtained from the same sample, sequenced in a study of Graves' ophthalmopathy and Graves' hyperthyroidism. For repertoire sequencing, the TCR beta CDR3 regions were amplified from RNA transcripts. The workflow started with a first-round RT-PCR run with HTBI primers and then moved on to a second-round multiplex PCR. TCRdb reanalysed the multiplex PCR reads using MiXCR and keeps one entry per CDR3 protein. Counted here are roughly 230,000 distinct CDR3 sequences, 20% to 25% occurring once; the ten biggest clones make up roughly 39%. Sequenced: peripheral blood. The source is a woman in her forties or fifties with Graves' ophthalmopathy.

This clonotype was counted many times. The chain couples TRBV5-1 to TRBJ2-7; possible D gene TRBD2, 6 bases. Germline V CDR1 and CDR2: SGHRS, YFSETQ. The V end lost 2 bases, the J end lost 0 bases, and 9 bases lay between the germline ends. The CDR3 length is 14 residues. Here the CDR3 DNA reads TGCGCCAGCAGCTTAGGGACTCACTCCTACGAGCAGTACTTC. Encoded protein: CASSLGTHSYEQYF.

This clonotype was observed at least ten times. This sequence joins TRBV29-1 and TRBJ2-7, with D unresolved. Per germline, CDR1 SQVTM and CDR2 ANQGSEA. There are 13 residues in the CDR3. V was clipped by 2 bases and J by 5 bases, with 13 bases between them. The CDR3 loop is CSVESATWDEQYF. CDR3 bases: TGCAGCGTTGAATCGGCTACTTGGGACGAGCAGTACTTC.

This clonotype was seen a handful of times. The V call is TRBV18, the J call TRBJ1-6, with D perhaps TRBD1 (5 bases). There are 14 residues in the CDR3. The V and J ends lost 3 bases and 6 bases respectively, with 9 bases between them. From germline, CDR1 is KGHSH and CDR2 LQKENI. Written as DNA, the CDR3 is TGTGCCAGCTCACCTGTCGGGGCTAATTCACCCCTCCACTTT. Protein sequence: CASSPVGANSPLHF.

V and J are TRBV2 and TRBJ2-2; 10 bases are shared with TRBD1. Germline V gives CDR1 SNHLY, CDR2 FYNNEI. The ends lost 0 bases at V and 7 bases at J; junction bases unmatched: 11. The CDR3 covers 18 residues. The DNA for the CDR3 is TGTGCCAGCAGTGAAGCGCTTACCGGGACAGGGGTGAACGGGGAGCTGTTTTTT. This gives the protein CASSEALTGTGVNGELFF.

This clonotype was detected a few times. The chain is built from TRBV12-3 or TRBV12-4 and TRBJ2-7, with D perhaps TRBD2 (6 bases). The V and J ends lost 6 bases and 0 bases respectively, with 15 bases between them. This CDR3 has 15 residues. This chain's CDR3 is CASSYAGTSSYEQYF. The CDR3 DNA sequence: TGTGCCAGCAGCTACGCTGGGACTTCCTCCTACGAGCAGTACTTC.